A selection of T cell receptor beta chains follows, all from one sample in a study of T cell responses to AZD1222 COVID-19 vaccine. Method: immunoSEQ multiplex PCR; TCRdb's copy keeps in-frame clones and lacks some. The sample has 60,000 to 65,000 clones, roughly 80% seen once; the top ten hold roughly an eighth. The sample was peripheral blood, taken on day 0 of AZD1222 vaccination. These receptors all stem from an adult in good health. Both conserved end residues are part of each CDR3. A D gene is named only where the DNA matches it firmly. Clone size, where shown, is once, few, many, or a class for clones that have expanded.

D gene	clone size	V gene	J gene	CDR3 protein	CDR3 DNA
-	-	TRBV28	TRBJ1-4	CASNQAQPDEKLFF	TGTGCCAGCAATCAAGCGCAACCAGATGAAAAACTGTTTTTT
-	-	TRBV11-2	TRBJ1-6	CASSFGQWTRDNSPLHF	TGTGCCAGCAGCTTTGGACAGTGGACGAGAGATAATTCACCCCTCCACTTT
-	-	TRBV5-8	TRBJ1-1	CASSTGPNTEAFF	TGTGCCAGCAGCACGGGCCCGAACACTGAAGCTTTCTTT
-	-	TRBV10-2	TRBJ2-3	CASRSGSSTDTQYF	TGCGCCAGCAGGTCGGGTTCTAGCACAGATACGCAGTATTTT
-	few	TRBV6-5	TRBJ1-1	CASRGTGLDTEAFF	TGTGCCAGCAGGGGCACAGGGTTGGACACTGAAGCTTTCTTT
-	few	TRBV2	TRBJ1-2	CASSPGENYGYTF	TGTGCCAGCAGTCCAGGGGAAAACTATGGCTACACCTTC
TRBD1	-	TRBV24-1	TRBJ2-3	CATSDSGTGPDTQYF	TGTGCCACCAGTGACTCCGGGACAGGGCCAGATACGCAGTATTTT
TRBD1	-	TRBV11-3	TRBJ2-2	CASSQGQGRTNTGELFF	TGTGCCAGCAGCCAAGGACAGGGGAGAACGAACACCGGGGAGCTGTTTTTT
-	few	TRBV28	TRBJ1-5	CASSRPGEYSNQPQHF	TGTGCCAGCAGTCGTCCGGGAGAATATAGCAATCAGCCCCAGCATTTT
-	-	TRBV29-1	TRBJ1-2	CSGRDSTNYGYTF	TGCAGCGGGCGGGACTCTACTAACTATGGCTACACCTTC
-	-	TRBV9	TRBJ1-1	CASSAEGANTEAFF	TGTGCCAGCAGCGCCGAGGGAGCGAACACTGAAGCTTTCTTT
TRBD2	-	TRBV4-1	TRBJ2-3	CASSARTSGNSTDTQYF	TGCGCCAGCAGCGCCCGGACTAGCGGTAATAGCACAGATACGCAGTATTTT
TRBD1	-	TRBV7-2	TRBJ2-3	CASSSRTGPSDTQYF	TGTGCCAGCAGCTCCCGGACAGGGCCCTCAGATACGCAGTATTTT
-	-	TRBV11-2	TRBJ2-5	CASSRQRLSQETQYF	TGTGCCAGCAGCCGACAGCGGCTTTCCCAAGAGACCCAGTACTTC
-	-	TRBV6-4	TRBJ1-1	CASKTEDSLNTEAFF	TGTGCCAGCAAAACCGAGGACAGTCTGAACACTGAAGCTTTCTTT
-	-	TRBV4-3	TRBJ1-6	CASSQESWDYNSPLHF	TGCGCCAGCAGCCAAGAATCGTGGGACTATAATTCACCCCTCCACTTT
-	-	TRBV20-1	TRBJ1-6	CSAGSPLHF	TGCAGTGCGGGATCACCCCTCCACTTT
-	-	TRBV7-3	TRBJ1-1	CASSLEREREAFF	TGTGCCAGCAGCTTAGAAAGGGAACGGGAAGCTTTCTTT
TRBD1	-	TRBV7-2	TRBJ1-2	CASSPRQGQGGRYGYTF	TGTGCCAGCAGCCCACGACAGGGGCAAGGGGGTCGCTATGGCTACACCTTC
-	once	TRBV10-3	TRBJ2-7	CAISASGGSSYEQYF	TGTGCCATCAGTGCTTCGGGGGGCTCCTCCTACGAGCAGTACTTC
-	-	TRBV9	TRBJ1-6	CASSPFGNSPLHF	TGTGCCAGCAGCCCATTTGGCAATTCACCCCTCCACTTT
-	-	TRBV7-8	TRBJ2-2	CASSSRWIGELFF	TGTGCCAGCAGCTCTAGGTGGATCGGGGAGCTGTTTTTT
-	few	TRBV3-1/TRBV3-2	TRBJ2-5	CASSPSYSGGGQETQYF	TGTGCCAGCAGCCCCTCATACTCCGGGGGCGGCCAAGAGACCCAGTACTTC
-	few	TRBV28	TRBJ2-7	CASRAGHGIYYEQYF	TGTGCCAGCAGGGCGGGACACGGGATTTACTACGAGCAGTACTTC
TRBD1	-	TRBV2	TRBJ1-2	CASTRDRGLDTF	TGTGCCAGCACCCGGGACAGGGGGCTAGACACCTTC
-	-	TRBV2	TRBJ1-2	CASRGGTYGYTF	TGTGCCAGCAGGGGAGGGACCTATGGCTACACCTTC
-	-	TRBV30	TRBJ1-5	CAWSDGGNQPQHF	TGTGCCTGGAGCGACGGGGGCAATCAGCCCCAGCATTTT
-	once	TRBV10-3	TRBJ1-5	CAISESYQPQHF	TGTGCCATCAGTGAGTCGTATCAGCCCCAGCATTTT
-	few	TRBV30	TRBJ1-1	CAWSAGNMNTEAFF	TGTGCCTGGAGCGCGGGGAACATGAACACTGAAGCTTTCTTT
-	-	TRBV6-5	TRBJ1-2	CASSYSGLGYGYTF	TGTGCCAGCAGTTACTCGGGGTTAGGGTATGGCTACACCTTC
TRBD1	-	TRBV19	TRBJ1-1	CASSTRDREGGTEAFF	TGTGCCAGTAGTACCCGGGACAGGGAAGGAGGGACTGAAGCTTTCTTT
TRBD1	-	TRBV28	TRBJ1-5	CASSRTGKSNQPQHF	TGTGCCAGCAGCCGGACAGGGAAAAGCAATCAGCCCCAGCATTTT
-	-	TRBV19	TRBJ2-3	CASSPRDTTDTQYF	TGTGCCAGTAGTCCACGGGACACCACAGATACGCAGTATTTT
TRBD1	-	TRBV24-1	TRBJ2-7	CATSDLGQGVQYF	TGTGCCACCAGTGATCTGGGACAGGGGGTTCAGTACTTC
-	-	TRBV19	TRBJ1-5	CASRASNQPQHF	TGTGCCAGTAGGGCCAGCAATCAGCCCCAGCATTTT
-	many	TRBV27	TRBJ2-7	CASSLRGNVQIDSYEQYF	TGTGCCAGCAGTTTACGGGGAAATGTTCAAATTGACTCCTACGAGCAGTACTTC
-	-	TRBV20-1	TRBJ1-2	CSASLGGGGYTF	TGCAGTGCTAGTTTGGGAGGTGGGGGCTACACCTTC
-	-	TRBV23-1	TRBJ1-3	CAHTEVGDSSSGNTIYF	TGCGCCCACACCGAGGTGGGAGATTCTTCCTCTGGAAACACCATATATTTT
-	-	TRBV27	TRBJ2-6	CASSFLGSGANVLTF	TGTGCCAGCAGTTTCCTGGGGTCTGGGGCCAACGTCCTGACTTTC
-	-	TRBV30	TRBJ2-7	CAWSVGQLSLYEQYF	TGTGCCTGGAGTGTAGGGCAGCTAAGCCTCTACGAGCAGTACTTC
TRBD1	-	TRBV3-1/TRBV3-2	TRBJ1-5	CASSTGTGVLEPQHF	TGTGCCAGCAGCACCGGGACAGGGGTGTTGGAGCCCCAGCATTTT
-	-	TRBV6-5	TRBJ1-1	CASLGQMNTEAFF	TGTGCCAGCCTAGGACAGATGAACACTGAAGCTTTCTTT
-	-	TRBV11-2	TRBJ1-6	CASSLFPGPNSPLHF	TGTGCCAGCAGCTTGTTTCCGGGCCCAAATTCACCCCTCCACTTT
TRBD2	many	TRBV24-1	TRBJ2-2	CATSDSVGGGNTGELFF	TGTGCCACCAGCGACTCCGTGGGCGGGGGAAACACCGGGGAGCTGTTTTTT